These 7 T cell receptor beta chains came from one sample sequenced in a study of cytomegalovirus exposure and HLA in healthy donors. 13 Jbeta primers and 60 Vbeta primers were used for the PCR. Sequenced by immunoSEQ multiplex PCR; TCRdb stores in-frame clones only, minus some. The table includes over 150,000 clones, over 65% detected once. The specimen was PBMCs. Source of these receptors: a boy between 2 and 15 years old in good health and CMV-seronegative.

This chain links TRBV7-8 with TRBJ2-7; the D is unclear. V gave up 5 bases and J gave up 0 bases, with 11 bases separating them. Germline V gives CDR1 SGHVS, CDR2 FQNEAQ. The CDR3 covers 14 residues. The CDR3 nucleotides are TGTGCCAGCAGCGCACTACCGAACTCCTACGAGCAGTACTTC. Protein: CASSALPNSYEQYF.

The V call is TRBV6-5, the J call TRBJ1-1, with 7 bases matching TRBD1. The CDR3 is 13 residues long. Per the germline V gene, CDR1 is MNHEY and CDR2 is SVGAGI. V dropped 6 bases and J dropped 5; count of bases not matched to a gene: 6. CDR3 nucleotide sequence: TGTGCCAGCAGCCAACAGGGGACGACTGAAGCTTTCTTT. The encoded protein is CASSQQGTTEAFF.

The rearrangement links TRBV10-3 to TRBJ1-6; no clear D gene. This CDR3 region has 14 residues. Per germline, CDR1 ENHRY and CDR2 SYGVKD. Trimming removed 2 bases from V and 4 bases from J, with 6 bases in between. Here the CDR3 DNA reads TGTGCCATCAGTGAGACACCGTATAATTCACCCCTCCACTTT. It translates to CAISETPYNSPLHF.

V usage is TRBV11-3 and J usage is TRBJ2-3; tentative D call: TRBD2 (7 bases). Trimming stripped 1 base from V and 9 bases from J, with 11 bases between. The CDR3 totals 13 residues. Germline loops: CDR1 SGHNT, CDR2 YENEEA. Written as DNA, the CDR3 is TGTGCCAGCAGCTTAGCGGGGGGACAAACGCAGTATTTT. As protein: CASSLAGGQTQYF.

This rearrangement joins TRBV5-5 to TRBJ2-5; D is unclear. Trimming took off 5 bases at V and 4 bases at J, with 15 bases between the two ends. CDR1 and CDR2 from the germline V gene are SGHKS and YYEKEE (reference sequence). The length of the CDR3 is 14 residues. CDR3 DNA: TGTGCCAGCAGGCCTTCTGGGCCTGGAGAGACCCAGTACTTC. As protein: CASRPSGPGETQYF.

This sequence joins TRBV7-2 and TRBJ1-2; 10 bases match TRBD1. Per the germline V gene, CDR1 is SGHTA and CDR2 is FQGNSA. CDR3 length: 15 amino acids. J was trimmed by 6 bases and V by 3 bases; bases with no gene match: 7. The CDR3 sequence: CASSFTTGGPNGYTF. CDR3 in DNA: TGTGCCAGCAGCTTTACGACAGGGGGCCCGAATGGCTACACCTTC.

V and J are TRBV29-1 and TRBJ2-1; D remains ambiguous. The germline V and J ends were trimmed by 7 bases and 4 bases, with 8 bases remaining between them. In germline, CDR1 is SQVTM, CDR2 ANQGSEA. This CDR3 is built from 11 residues. This CDR3 is CSGSGYNEQFF. The CDR3, as DNA: TGCAGCGGGAGTGGTTACAATGAGCAGTTCTTC.